This T cell receptor (beta chain) was sequenced during a study of PD-1 blockade in classical Hodgkin lymphoma (dated by TCRdb to the early 2020s). Regarding the research as a whole: Nivolumab dosing was 3 mg/kg intravenously every 2 weeks, continuing until either disease progression or unacceptable toxicity. A peripheral blood immune signature of response to PD-1 blockade in classical Hodgkin lymphoma was defined using TCR beta sequencing and CyTOF. The study at large found these results: Trial patients achieving complete response had baseline diversity similar to newly diagnosed patients, whereas partial responders and progressors had significantly lower diversity. Lower diversity was seen in patients whose nivolumab began less than 1 year after ASCT, and these patients were left out of later analyses so that immune reconstitution would not confound the results. Newly diagnosed patients were reported to have lower baseline TCR diversity than healthy donors, and relapsed/refractory patients were reported to have lower baseline TCR diversity still. A significant rise by C4D1 was seen in CD4+ but not CD8+ TCR diversity (p=0.0027 vs p=0.16), with the rise being most apparent in complete responders (p=0.02). Only a single clinical trial cohort was studied, and what caused the repertoire differences, possibly disease activity or prior therapy, remained undefined.

Per the germline V gene, MNHEY is the CDR1 and SVGAGI is the CDR2. The CDR3, from cysteine to phenylalanine, totals 13 residues. The DNA shown is the 39-base CDR3, in frame from base 1. V and J are truncated by 0 bases and 6 bases respectively, leaving an intervening sequence of 9 bases. According to the study, the label for this sample's time point signals: cycle 4 day 1 (C4D1), after five to seven weeks of nivolumab. All trial patients had relapsed after autologous stem cell transplantation, with cohorts A, B and C differing in prior brentuximab vedotin exposure. The trial cohort comprised about 60 patients with relapsed/refractory classical Hodgkin lymphoma whose best overall responses were complete response, partial response or progressive disease. In the multi-cohort phase II CheckMate 205 trial, trial patients received single-agent nivolumab. Best overall response was determined by an independent review committee according to the 2007 International Working Group response criteria. PBMCs from the trial were collected at three points: immediately before nivolumab initiation (C1D1), and during therapy at cycle 2 day 1 and cycle 4 day 1. After peripheral blood was drawn into 8 mL Vacutainer Cell Preparation Tubes, PBMCs were isolated by centrifugation and then cryopreserved.

Worth noting for this clone: This receptor's antigen is unknown. Per-nucleotide qualities are absent, and no much larger clonotype sits a single base away.

The Qiagen DNeasy kit was used to extract genomic DNA both from unsorted PBMCs and from the negatively selected CD4+ and CD8+ fractions. Amplification of TCR beta CDR3 regions was done by immunoSEQ multiplex PCR with primers that anneal to V and J segments. A synthetic immune receptor repertoire was used to minimize amplification bias, and remaining bias was computationally removed after sequencing. The original pipeline was this. Custom Python scripts were used to quantify repertoire diversity as the Shannon entropy index. The unsorted, CD4+ and CD8+ repertoires were each analyzed separately, with the exception of combined analyses, where CD4+ and CD8+ sequences were merged in silico. A clone counted as expanded when the clone's frequency after treatment rose at least 2-fold relative to C1D1, and clones undetected at baseline were given a pseudocount of 0.5. Singleton clones were defined as clones with 0 or 1 copy at C1D1, and non-singleton clones were defined as clones with 2 or more copies. Clones expanded in unsorted samples were assigned a CD4+, CD8+ or unknown annotation through matching of protein sequences in sorted samples from the same patient. Diversity changes from C1D1 to C4D1 were tested in paired samples using Wilcoxon tests. The source is immuneACCESS, and TCRdb retained only in-frame sequences with V and J called. Part of the clones is not carried over; for the studies checked, unresolved V genes explain less than half of this, and the remainder is unexplained. V and J calls and clone size are those listed in that table; D and trimming were worked out from the DNA. The sample table lists about 24,000 clones, around 84% of them with a count of one. Jointly, the top ten make up about 6.3% of the sample.

The V and J segments used are TRBV6-5 and TRBJ2-7; the D gene remains uncertain. Sequenced material: peripheral blood mononuclear cells (PBMCs), taken before the fourth cycle of nivolumab. This sequence was found in a human donor with classical Hodgkin lymphoma. The sequenced DNA: TGTGCCAGCAGTTACTCTCCACCGGGCGAGCAGTACTTC. Protein translation: CASSYSPPGEQYF.